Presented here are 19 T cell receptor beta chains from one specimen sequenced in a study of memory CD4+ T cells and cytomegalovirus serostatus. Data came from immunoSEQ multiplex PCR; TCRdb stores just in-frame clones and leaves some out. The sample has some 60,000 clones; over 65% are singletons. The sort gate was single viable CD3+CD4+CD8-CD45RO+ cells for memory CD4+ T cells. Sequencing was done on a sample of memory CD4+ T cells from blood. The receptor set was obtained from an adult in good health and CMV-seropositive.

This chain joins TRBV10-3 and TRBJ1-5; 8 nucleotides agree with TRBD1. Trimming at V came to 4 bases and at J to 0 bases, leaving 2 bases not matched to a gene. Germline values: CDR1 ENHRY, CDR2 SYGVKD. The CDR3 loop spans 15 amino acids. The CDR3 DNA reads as TGTGCCATCAGTGGGGACAGGATTAGCAATCAGCCCCAGCATTTT. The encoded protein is CAISGDRISNQPQHF.

The CDR3 region has the DNA TGCGCCAGCACCAAGACAGGGGGTGATTCACCCCTCCACTTT. Translated: CASTKTGGDSPLHF. V usage is TRBV5-1 and J usage is TRBJ1-6; 9 positions match TRBD1. Per germline, CDR1 SGHRS and CDR2 YFSETQ. The V gene end was trimmed by 6 bases and the J gene end by 8 bases; junction bases not matched to a gene: 6. The CDR3 has 14 amino acids.

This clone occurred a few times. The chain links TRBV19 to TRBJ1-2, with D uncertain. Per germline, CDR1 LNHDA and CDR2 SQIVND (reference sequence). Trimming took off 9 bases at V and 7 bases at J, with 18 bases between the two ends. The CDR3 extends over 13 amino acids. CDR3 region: CASHSGPTGGYTF. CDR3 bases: TGTGCCAGCCATTCCGGGCCCACCGGTGGCTACACCTTC. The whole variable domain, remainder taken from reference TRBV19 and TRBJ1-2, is DGGITQSPKYLFRKEGQNVTLSCEQNLNHDAMYWYRQDPGQGLRLIYYSQIVNDFQKGDIAEGYSVSREKKESFPLTVTSAQKNPTAFYLCASHSGPTGGYTFGSGTRLTVV.

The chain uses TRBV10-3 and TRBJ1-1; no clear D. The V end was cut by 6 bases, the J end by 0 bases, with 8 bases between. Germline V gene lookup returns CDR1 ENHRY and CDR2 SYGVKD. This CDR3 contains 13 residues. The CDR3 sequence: CAIRARMNTEAFF. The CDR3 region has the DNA TGTGCCATCAGAGCCCGTATGAACACTGAAGCTTTCTTT.

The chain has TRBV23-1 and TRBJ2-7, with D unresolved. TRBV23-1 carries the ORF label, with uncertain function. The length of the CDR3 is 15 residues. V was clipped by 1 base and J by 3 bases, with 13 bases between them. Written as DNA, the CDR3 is TGCGCCAGCAGTCAATGGGCTTCGGCTTACTACGAGCAGTACGTC. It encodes CASSQWASAYYEQYV.

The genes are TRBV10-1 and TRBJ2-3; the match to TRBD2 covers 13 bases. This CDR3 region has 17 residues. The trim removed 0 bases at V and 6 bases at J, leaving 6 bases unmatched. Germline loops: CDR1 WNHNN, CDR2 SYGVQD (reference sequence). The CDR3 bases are TGCGCCAGCAGTGAGTCGGGACTAGCGGGACCGGGGGATACGCAGTATTTT. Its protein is CASSESGLAGPGDTQYF.

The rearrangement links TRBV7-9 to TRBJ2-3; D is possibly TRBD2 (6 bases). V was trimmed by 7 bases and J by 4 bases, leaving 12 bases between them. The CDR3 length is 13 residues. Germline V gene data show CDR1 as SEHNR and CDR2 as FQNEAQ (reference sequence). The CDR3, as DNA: TGTGCCAGCATGGCGGGAAGGGCAGATACGCAGTATTTT. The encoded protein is CASMAGRADTQYF.

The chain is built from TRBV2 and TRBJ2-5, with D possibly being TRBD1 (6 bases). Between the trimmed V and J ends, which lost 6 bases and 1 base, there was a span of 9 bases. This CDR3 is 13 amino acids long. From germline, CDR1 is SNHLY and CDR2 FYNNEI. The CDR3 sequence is CASRGQLQETQYF. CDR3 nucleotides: TGTGCCAGCAGAGGACAGCTCCAAGAGACCCAGTACTTC.

CDR3 bases: TGTGCCAGCAGTTACGCCGGGAGTGGAAACTATGGCTACACCTTC. This sequence encodes CASSYAGSGNYGYTF. The chain combines TRBV6-5 with TRBJ1-2, with D unclear. Germline V gene data show CDR1 as MNHEY and CDR2 as SVGAGI. CDR3 length: 15 residues. V lost 2 bases, J lost 2 bases, and 12 bases lay in between.

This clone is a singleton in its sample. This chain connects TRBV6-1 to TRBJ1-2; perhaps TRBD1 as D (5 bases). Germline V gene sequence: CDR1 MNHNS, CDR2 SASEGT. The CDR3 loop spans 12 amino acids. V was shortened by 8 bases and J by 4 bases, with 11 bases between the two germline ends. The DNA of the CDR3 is TGTGCCAGCTCACAGGAGATCTATGGCTACACCTTC. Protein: CASSQEIYGYTF.

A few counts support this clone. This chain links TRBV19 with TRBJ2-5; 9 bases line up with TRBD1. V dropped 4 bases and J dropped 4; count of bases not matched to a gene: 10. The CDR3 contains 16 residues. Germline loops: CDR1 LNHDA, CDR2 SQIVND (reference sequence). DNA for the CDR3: TGTGCCAGTAGTACGGGACAGGGTAGGACGGCAGAGACCCAGTACTTC. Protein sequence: CASSTGQGRTAETQYF.

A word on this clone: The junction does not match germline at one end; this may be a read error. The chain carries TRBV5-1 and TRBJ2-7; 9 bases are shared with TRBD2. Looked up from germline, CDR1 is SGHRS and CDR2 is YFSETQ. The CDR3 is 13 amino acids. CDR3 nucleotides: TGCGCCAGCTCCACTAGCGGGTCCTCCGAGCAGTACTTC. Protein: CASSTSGSSEQYF. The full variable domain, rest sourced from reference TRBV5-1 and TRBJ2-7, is KAGVTQTPRYLIKTRGQQVTLSCSPISGHRSVSWYQQTPGQGLQFLFEYFSETQRNKGNFPGRFSGRQFSNSRSEMNVSTLELGDSALYLCASSTSGSSEQYFGPGTRLTVT.

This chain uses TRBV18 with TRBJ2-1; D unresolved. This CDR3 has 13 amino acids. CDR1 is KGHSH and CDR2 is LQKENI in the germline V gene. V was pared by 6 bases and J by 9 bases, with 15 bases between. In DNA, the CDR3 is TGTGCCAGCTCCCTTGGACCCGACGGTGAGCAGTTCTTC. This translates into CASSLGPDGEQFF.

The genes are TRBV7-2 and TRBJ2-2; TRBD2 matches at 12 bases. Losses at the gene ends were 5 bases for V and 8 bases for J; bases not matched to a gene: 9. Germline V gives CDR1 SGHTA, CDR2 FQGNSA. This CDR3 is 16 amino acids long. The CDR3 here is CASSVPGLAGLGELFF. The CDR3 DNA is TGTGCCAGCAGCGTGCCGGGACTAGCGGGTTTGGGGGAGCTGTTTTTT.

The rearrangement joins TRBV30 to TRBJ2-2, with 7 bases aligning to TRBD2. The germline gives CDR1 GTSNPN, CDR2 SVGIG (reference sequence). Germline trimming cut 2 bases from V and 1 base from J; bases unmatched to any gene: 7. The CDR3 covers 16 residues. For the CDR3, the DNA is TGTGCCTGGAGTATGCGGGCTAGCGGGAACACCGGGGAGCTGTTTTTT. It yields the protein CAWSMRASGNTGELFF.

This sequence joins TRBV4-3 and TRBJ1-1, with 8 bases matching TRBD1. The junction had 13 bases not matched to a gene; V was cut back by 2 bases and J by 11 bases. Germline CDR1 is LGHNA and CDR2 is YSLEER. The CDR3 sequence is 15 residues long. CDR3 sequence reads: CASSQRGPGTGIAFF. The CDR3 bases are TGCGCCAGCAGCCAACGGGGGCCAGGGACAGGAATCGCTTTCTTT.

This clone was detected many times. The CDR3 here is CASSSFNGNEQFF. The CDR3 DNA follows: TGTGCCAGCAGTTCGTTTAATGGCAATGAGCAGTTCTTC. V and J are TRBV27 and TRBJ2-1; no clear D. Germline V gives CDR1 MNHEY, CDR2 SMNVEV (reference sequence). V was cut by 4 bases and J by 6 bases, with 10 bases left in between. CDR3 length: 13 amino acids.

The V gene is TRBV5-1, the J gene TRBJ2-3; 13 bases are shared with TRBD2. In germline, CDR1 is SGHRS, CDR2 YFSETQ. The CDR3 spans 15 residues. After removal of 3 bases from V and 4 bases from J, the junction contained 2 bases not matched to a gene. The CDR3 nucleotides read TGCGCCAGCAGCTCTGGACTAGCGGGAGCAGATACGCAGTATTTT. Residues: CASSSGLAGADTQYF.

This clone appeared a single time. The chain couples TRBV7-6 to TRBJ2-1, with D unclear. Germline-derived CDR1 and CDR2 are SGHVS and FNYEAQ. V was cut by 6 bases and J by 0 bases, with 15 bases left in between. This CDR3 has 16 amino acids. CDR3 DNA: TGTGCCAGCAGTCAGTCCAGGTTGAGCTCCTACAATGAGCAGTTCTTC. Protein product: CASSQSRLSSYNEQFF.